This T cell receptor (beta chain) was sequenced during a study of T-cell memory formation after mild COVID-19. Trimming pared 0 bases from V and 5 bases from J, leaving 13 bases between. Germline V gene sequence: CDR1 KGHSH, CDR2 LQKENI. The CDR3 spans 15 residues. This clonotype occurred a few times. TCRdb processed the 5' RACE reads anew with MiXCR; each CDR3 protein has one entry. The sample lists about 200,000 distinct CDR3 sequences, around 16% occurring once. The sample was PBMCs or a T cell subset sorted from them (not recorded which). The J gene is TRBJ1-1, the V gene TRBV18; D is unclear. This sequence was found in an adult woman who had mild COVID-19 (a few samples of this study predate the infection). Cell type and time point are not known. CDR3 region: CASSPPMKGWTEAFF. As DNA, the CDR3 is TGTGCCAGCTCACCACCGATGAAGGGATGGACTGAAGCTTTCTTT.